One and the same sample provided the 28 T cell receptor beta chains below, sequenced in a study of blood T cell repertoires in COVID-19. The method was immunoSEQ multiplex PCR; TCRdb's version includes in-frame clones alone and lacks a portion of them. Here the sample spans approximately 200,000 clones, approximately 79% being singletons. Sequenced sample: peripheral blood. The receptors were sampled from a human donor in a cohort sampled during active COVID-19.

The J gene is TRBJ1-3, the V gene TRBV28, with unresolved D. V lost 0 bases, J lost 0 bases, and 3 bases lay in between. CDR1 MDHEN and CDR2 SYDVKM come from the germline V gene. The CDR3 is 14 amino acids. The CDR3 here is CASSLWSSGNTIYF. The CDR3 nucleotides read TGTGCCAGCAGTTTATGGAGCTCTGGAAACACCATATATTTT.

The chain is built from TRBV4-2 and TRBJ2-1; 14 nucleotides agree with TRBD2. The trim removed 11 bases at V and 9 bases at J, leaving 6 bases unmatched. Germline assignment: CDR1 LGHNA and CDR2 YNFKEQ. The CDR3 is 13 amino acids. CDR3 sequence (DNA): TGTGCCTCTTACGGGACTAGCGGGAGTGAGCAGTTCTTC. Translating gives CASYGTSGSEQFF.

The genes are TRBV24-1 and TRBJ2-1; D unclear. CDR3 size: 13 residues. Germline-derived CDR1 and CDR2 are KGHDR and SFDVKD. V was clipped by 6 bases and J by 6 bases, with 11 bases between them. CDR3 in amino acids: CATSRDFLNEQFF. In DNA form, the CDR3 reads TGTGCCACCAGTAGAGACTTCCTCAATGAGCAGTTCTTC.

The CDR3 sequence: CASEGVASGRWGEQYF. In DNA form, the CDR3 reads TGTGCCAGCGAAGGGGTGGCTAGCGGGAGGTGGGGCGAGCAGTACTTC. The chain recombines TRBV2 with TRBJ2-7, with 11 positions matching TRBD2. With V trimmed by 8 bases and J by 6 bases, 15 bases remained unmatched. This CDR3 has 16 residues. CDR1 and CDR2 (germline): SNHLY, FYNNEI.

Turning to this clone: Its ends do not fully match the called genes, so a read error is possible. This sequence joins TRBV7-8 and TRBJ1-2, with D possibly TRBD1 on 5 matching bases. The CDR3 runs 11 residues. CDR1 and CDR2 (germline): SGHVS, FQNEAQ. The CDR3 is CASSSVSTAQF. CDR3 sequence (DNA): TGTGCCAGCAGCTCCGTTTCGACAGCCCAATTC.

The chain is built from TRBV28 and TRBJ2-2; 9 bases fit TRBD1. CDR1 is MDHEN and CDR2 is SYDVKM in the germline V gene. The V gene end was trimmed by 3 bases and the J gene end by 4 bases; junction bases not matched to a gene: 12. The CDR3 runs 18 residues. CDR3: CASSLWPRDRVPTGELFF. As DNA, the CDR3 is TGTGCCAGCAGTTTGTGGCCCCGGGACAGGGTGCCCACCGGGGAGCTGTTTTTT.

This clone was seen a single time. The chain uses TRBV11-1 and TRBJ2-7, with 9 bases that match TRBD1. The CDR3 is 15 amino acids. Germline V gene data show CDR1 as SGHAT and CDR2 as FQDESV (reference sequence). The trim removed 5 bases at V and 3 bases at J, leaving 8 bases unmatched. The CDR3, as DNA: TGTGCCAGCAGCACGGGACAGGGAAGAATCTACGAGCAGTACTTC. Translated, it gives CASSTGQGRIYEQYF. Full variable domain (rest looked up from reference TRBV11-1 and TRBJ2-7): EAEVAQSPRYKITEKSQAVAFWCDPISGHATLYWYRQILGQGPELLVQFQDESVVDDSQLPKDRFSAERLKGVDSTLKIQPAELGDSAMYLCASSTGQGRIYEQYFGPGTRLTVT.

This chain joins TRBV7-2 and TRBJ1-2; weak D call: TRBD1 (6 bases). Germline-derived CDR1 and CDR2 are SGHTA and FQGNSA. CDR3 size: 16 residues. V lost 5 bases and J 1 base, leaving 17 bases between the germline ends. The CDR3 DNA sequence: TGTGCCAGCAGCCCCCAGGGGCCCCTAGTTAACTATGGCTACACCTTC. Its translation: CASSPQGPLVNYGYTF.

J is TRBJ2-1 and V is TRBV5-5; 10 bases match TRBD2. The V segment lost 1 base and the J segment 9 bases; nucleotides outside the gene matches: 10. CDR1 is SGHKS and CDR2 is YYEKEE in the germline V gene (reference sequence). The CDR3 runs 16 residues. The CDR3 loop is CASSLLGAGGLGEQFF. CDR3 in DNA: TGTGCCAGCAGCTTGCTTGGAGCGGGAGGGCTTGGTGAGCAGTTCTTC.

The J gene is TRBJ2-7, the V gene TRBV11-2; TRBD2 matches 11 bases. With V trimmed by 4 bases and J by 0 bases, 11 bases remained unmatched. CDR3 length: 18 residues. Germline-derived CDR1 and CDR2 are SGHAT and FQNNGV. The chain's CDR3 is CASSSGTSGPSFSYEQYF. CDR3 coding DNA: TGTGCCAGCAGCTCGGGGACTAGCGGTCCCTCCTTCTCCTACGAGCAGTACTTC.

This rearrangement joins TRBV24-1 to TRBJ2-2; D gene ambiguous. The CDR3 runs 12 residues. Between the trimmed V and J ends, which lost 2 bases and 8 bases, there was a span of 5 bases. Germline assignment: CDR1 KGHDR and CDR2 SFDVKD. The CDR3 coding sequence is TGTGCCACCAGTGATTCTGAGGGGGAGCTGTTTTTT. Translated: CATSDSEGELFF.

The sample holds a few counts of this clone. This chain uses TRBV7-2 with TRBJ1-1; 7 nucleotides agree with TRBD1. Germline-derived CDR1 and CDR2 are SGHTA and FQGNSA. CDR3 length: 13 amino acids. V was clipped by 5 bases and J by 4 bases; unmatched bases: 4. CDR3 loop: CASSRDRGTEAFF. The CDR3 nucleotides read TGTGCCAGCAGCCGGGACAGAGGCACTGAAGCTTTCTTT.

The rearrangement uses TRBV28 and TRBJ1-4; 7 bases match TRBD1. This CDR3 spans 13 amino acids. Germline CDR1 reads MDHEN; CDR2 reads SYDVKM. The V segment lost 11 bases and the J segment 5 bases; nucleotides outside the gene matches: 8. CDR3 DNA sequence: TGTGCCGTCAGGGGGACAAAAAATGAAAAACTGTTTTTT. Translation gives CAVRGTKNEKLFF.

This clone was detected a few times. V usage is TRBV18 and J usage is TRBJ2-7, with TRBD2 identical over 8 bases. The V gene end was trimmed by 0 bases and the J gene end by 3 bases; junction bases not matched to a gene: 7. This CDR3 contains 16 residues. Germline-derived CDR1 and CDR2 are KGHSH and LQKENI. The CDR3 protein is CASSPPGTRLNYEQYF. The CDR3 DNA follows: TGTGCCAGCTCACCACCGGGGACTAGACTCAACTACGAGCAGTACTTC.

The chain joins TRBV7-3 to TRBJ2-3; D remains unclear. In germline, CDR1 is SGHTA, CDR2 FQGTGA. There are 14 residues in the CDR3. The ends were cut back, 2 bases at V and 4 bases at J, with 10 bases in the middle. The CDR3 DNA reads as TGTGCCAGCAGCTTAGGGCATACCGCAGATACGCAGTATTTT. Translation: CASSLGHTADTQYF.

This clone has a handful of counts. This CDR3 reads CASSIRERAATFSGANVLTF. In DNA, the CDR3 is TGTGCCAGTAGTATCCGGGAACGGGCAGCGACCTTCTCTGGGGCCAACGTCCTGACTTTC. J is TRBJ2-6 and V is TRBV19; TRBD2 is a possible D gene (5 bases). Germline V gene sequence: CDR1 LNHDA, CDR2 SQIVND (reference sequence). Trimming shortened V by 3 bases and J by 0 bases, and 21 bases separated the two germline ends. The CDR3 runs 20 residues.

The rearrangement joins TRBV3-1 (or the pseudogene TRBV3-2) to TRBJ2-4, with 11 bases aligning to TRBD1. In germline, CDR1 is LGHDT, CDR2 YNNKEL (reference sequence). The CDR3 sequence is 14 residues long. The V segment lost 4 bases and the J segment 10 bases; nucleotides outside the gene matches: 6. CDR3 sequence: CASSRRDRGWIQYF. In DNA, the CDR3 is TGTGCCAGCAGCCGCCGGGACAGGGGGTGGATTCAGTACTTC.

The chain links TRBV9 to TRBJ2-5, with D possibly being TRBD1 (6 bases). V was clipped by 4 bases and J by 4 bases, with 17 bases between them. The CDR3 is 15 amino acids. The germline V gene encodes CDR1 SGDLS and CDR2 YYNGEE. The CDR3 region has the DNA TGTGCCAGCAGCAAGGGGGTTAGCAGGGGAGAGACCCAGTACTTC. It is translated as CASSKGVSRGETQYF.

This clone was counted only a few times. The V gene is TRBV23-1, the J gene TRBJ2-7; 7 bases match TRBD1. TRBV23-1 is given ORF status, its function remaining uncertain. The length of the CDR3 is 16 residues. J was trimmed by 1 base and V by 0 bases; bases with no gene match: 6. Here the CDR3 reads CASSQSTGRRSYEQYF. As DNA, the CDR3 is TGCGCCAGCAGTCAATCGACAGGGAGAAGGTCCTACGAGCAGTACTTC.

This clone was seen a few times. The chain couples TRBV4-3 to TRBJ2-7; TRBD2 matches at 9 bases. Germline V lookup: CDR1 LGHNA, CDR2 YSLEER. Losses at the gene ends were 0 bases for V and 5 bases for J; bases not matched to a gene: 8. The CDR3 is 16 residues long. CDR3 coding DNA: TGCGCCAGCAGCCAAGATTCAGCGGGAGGAGCTGACGAGCAGTACTTC. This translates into CASSQDSAGGADEQYF.

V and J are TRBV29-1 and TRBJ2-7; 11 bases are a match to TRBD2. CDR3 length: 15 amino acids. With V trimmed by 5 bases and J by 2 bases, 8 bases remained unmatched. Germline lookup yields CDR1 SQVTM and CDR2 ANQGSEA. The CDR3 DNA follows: TGCAGCGTTCGATTAGCGGGAGGGCCGGCCTACGAGCAGTACTTC. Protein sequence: CSVRLAGGPAYEQYF.

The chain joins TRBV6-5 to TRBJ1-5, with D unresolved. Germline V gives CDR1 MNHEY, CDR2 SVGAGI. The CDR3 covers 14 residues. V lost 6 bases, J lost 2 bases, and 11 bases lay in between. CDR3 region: CASRKLRGNQPQHF. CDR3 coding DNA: TGTGCCAGCAGAAAATTACGAGGCAATCAGCCCCAGCATTTT.

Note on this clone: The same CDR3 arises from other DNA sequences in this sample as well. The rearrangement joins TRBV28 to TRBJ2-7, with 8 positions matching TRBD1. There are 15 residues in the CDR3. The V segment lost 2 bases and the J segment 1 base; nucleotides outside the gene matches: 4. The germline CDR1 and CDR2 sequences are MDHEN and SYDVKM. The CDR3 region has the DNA TGTGCCAGCAGTTTAGCAGGGGGCAGGTCCTACGAGCAGTACTTC. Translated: CASSLAGGRSYEQYF.

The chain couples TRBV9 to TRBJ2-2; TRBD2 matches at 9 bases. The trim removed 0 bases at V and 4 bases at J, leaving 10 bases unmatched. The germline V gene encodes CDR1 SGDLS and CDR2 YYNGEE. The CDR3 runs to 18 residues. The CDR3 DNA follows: TGTGCCAGCAGCGTAGCTCCGAGCGGGAGGATTAGCACCGGGGAGCTGTTTTTT. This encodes CASSVAPSGRISTGELFF.

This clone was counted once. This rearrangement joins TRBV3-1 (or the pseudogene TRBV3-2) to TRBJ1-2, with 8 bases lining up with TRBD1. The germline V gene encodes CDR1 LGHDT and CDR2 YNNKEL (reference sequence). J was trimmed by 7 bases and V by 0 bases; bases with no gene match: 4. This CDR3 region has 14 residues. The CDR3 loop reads CASSQDYRGGGYTF. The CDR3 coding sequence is TGTGCCAGCAGCCAAGACTACAGGGGGGGTGGCTACACCTTC.

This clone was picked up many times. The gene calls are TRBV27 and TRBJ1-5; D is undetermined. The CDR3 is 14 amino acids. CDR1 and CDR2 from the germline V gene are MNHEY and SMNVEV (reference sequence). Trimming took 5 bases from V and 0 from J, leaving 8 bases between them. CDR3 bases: TGTGCCAGCAGTGCGACACATAGCAATCAGCCCCAGCATTTT. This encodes CASSATHSNQPQHF.

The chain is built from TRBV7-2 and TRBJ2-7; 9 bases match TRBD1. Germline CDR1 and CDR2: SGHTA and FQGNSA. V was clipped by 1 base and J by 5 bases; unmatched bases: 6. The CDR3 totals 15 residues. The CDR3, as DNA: TGTGCCAGCAGCTTAGGAGGGACAGGGAGGCACGAGCAGTACTTC. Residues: CASSLGGTGRHEQYF.

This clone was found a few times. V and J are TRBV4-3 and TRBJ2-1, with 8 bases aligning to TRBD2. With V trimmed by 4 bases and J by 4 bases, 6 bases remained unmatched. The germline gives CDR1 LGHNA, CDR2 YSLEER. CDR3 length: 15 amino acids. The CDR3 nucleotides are TGCGCCAGCAGCCCAGGCTTAGCGGGATACAATGAGCAGTTCTTC. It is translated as CASSPGLAGYNEQFF.